This TCR beta chain was obtained from a study of blood T cell repertoires in COVID-19. Data came from immunoSEQ multiplex PCR; TCRdb stores just in-frame clones and leaves some out. The table lists roughly 130,000 clones, roughly nine tenths of them singletons. V was pared by 7 bases and J by 0 bases, with 6 bases of the junction left unmatched. Germline CDR1 reads SEHNR; CDR2 reads FQNEAQ (reference sequence). The CDR3 length is 16 residues. J is TRBJ2-1 and V is TRBV7-9; 10 nucleotides agree with TRBD2. This receptor was obtained from a man aged 50 or older with active COVID-19. The sequenced sample consisted of peripheral blood. CDR3 in DNA: TGTGCCAGCACCTACACTAGCGGGATCTCCTACAATGAGCAGTTCTTC. Translation gives CASTYTSGISYNEQFF.